These T cell receptor beta chains were read from a single sample in a study of response to subunit inactivated influenza vaccine. TCRdb used MiXCR to reprocess the RT-PCR reads, holding one entry per CDR3 protein. This table holds about 520,000 distinct CDR3 sequences, about 25% found once. Sequenced material: CD4+ T cells sorted from PBMCs, taken less than 6 days after vaccination. These receptors were taken from a man over 45 who received an inactivated influenza vaccine. Each CDR3 is given with its conserved first and last residue. The D gene is left open where the match is weak. The size entry is marked missing in some rows and otherwise reads once, few, many or a size class.

J gene,clone size,D gene,V gene,CDR3 DNA,CDR3 protein
TRBJ2-3,-,-,TRBV6-1,TGTGCCAGCAGTGAGGGATATAAAGATACGCAGTATTTT,CASSEGYKDTQYF
TRBJ2-2,-,-,TRBV4-2,TGTGCCAGCAGCCCTAGGCTCCGCTCCGGGGTGCTGTTTTTT,CASSPRLRSGVLFF
TRBJ2-7,-,-,TRBV5-1,TGCGCCAGCAGCTTGGAACGCGAGCAGTACTTC,CASSLEREQYF
TRBJ2-7,few,TRBD2,TRBV6-2/TRBV6-3,TGTGCCAGCAGAAACGCGCGGGGGTCCGGGACGGATTCCTACGAGCAGTACTTC,CASRNARGSGTDSYEQYF
TRBJ2-7,-,-,TRBV7-2,TGTGCCAGCAGCTTTCGGTCCGGGGACGAGCAGTACTTC,CASSFRSGDEQYF
TRBJ2-7,-,-,TRBV10-3,TGTGCCATCAGTGAGAGGGGGGACTCCTACGAGCAGTACTTC,CAISERGDSYEQYF
TRBJ1-5,few,-,TRBV13,TGTGCCAGCAGCCCCGAGACAGCCTCCCAGCATTTT,CASSPETASQHF
TRBJ2-5,-,TRBD2,TRBV5-1,TGCGCCAGCAGCTCCTCCGTTGGCGGGAGTCAAGAGACCCAGTACTTC,CASSSSVGGSQETQYF
TRBJ1-2,-,TRBD1,TRBV28,TGTGCCAGCAGTCGCGGACAGGGGGCTGTTGGCTACACCTTC,CASSRGQGAVGYTF
TRBJ2-1,few,-,TRBV6-2/TRBV6-3,TGTGCCAGCACGGGTAGCGTACCCCGTTACAATGAGCAGTTCTTC,CASTGSVPRYNEQFF
TRBJ2-1,-,-,TRBV10-3,TGTGCCATCAGTGAGGTATCAGATCCCGCCTACAATGAGCAGTTCTTC,CAISEVSDPAYNEQFF
TRBJ2-5,-,-,TRBV4-2,TGTGCCAGCAGCCAAGATCTGGGCGGGGCCAGATTAGAGACCCAGTACTTC,CASSQDLGGARLETQYF
TRBJ2-3,many,-,TRBV7-2,TGTGCCAGCAGCTCACTAAAAGATACGCAGTATTTT,CASSSLKDTQYF
TRBJ2-1,few,TRBD2,TRBV20-1,TGCAGTGCTAGTTTGACGGGAGGGCGGTTTGGTGAGCAGTTCTTC,CSASLTGGRFGEQFF
TRBJ2-7,-,-,TRBV20-1,TGCAGTGCCTCGCCCACGAGGGGAGGTTACGAGCAGTACTTC,CSASPTRGGYEQYF
TRBJ1-2,few,-,TRBV20-1,TGCAGTGCCGGGACGAGCGATGGCTACACCTTC,CSAGTSDGYTF
TRBJ2-7,many,-,TRBV5-6,TGTGCCAGCAGCTTGGTGGATTCCTACGAGCAGTACTTC,CASSLVDSYEQYF
TRBJ1-5,few,TRBD1,TRBV29-1,TGCAGCGGAGGACAGGTATTTCAGCCCCAGCATTTT,CSGGQVFQPQHF
TRBJ2-4,-,TRBD2,TRBV28,TGTGCCAGCAGTTCCCTTAGCGGGGTAGCCAAAAACATTCAGTACTTC,CASSSLSGVAKNIQYF
TRBJ2-7,few,-,TRBV3-1,TGTGCCAGCAGCCAAGATCGGCAGGGTATTCGGTACTTC,CASSQDRQGIRYF
TRBJ1-1,-,-,TRBV5-1,TGCGCCAGCAGCCCGCGGTCCGTGGGACAACCAAACACTGAAGCTTTCTTT,CASSPRSVGQPNTEAFF
TRBJ2-4,few,-,TRBV11-2,TGTGCCAGCAGCTTTGGACGGAGAAACATTCAGTACTTC,CASSFGRRNIQYF
TRBJ2-3,-,-,TRBV20-1,TGCTGTGCTAGAACCGGCTCAGCCGTGAGCACAGATACGCAGTATTTT,CCARTGSAVSTDTQYF
TRBJ1-2,-,-,TRBV6-5,TGTGCCAGCAGTTACGCACAGAACTATGGCTACACCTTC,CASSYAQNYGYTF
TRBJ1-2,-,TRBD1,TRBV6-2/TRBV6-3,TGTGGAGCAGGGGGGCTAAATGGCTACACCTTC,CGAGGLNGYTF
TRBJ2-1,few,-,TRBV20-1,TGCAGTGCTAGAGGTGCTTACCCGTTGGATGAGCAGTTCTTC,CSARGAYPLDEQFF
TRBJ2-1,-,-,TRBV7-2,TGTGCCAGCAGCTCTGTGCGAAAGGGCCCAGAGCAGTTCTTC,CASSSVRKGPEQFF
TRBJ2-7,-,-,TRBV10-3,TGTGCCACTTTAAGGTCTAGCGACGTCTACGAGCAGTACTTC,CATLRSSDVYEQYF
TRBJ2-1,few,TRBD2,TRBV7-7,TGTGCTAGCAGCCCAACTAGCGGGGGGCCGGCCAATGAGCAGTTCTTC,CASSPTSGGPANEQFF
TRBJ2-7,many,TRBD2,TRBV28,TGTGCCAGCAGTTTCCCGGCGGGAGTAACCTACGAGCAGTACTTC,CASSFPAGVTYEQYF
TRBJ2-2,-,-,TRBV12-3/TRBV12-4,TGTGCCAGCAGTTTACGGGGCGCGGGCACCGGGGAGCTGTTTTTT,CASSLRGAGTGELFF
TRBJ2-1,-,TRBD1,TRBV7-3,TGTGCCAGCAGCTTACAATCGGACAGGGGGAATGAGCAGTTCTTC,CASSLQSDRGNEQFF
TRBJ1-5,-,-,TRBV6-2/TRBV6-3,TGTGCCAGCAGTCACCACACAGGGTATGTTTCAGGCAATCAGCCCCAGCATTTT,CASSHHTGYVSGNQPQHF
TRBJ2-7,few,-,TRBV27,TGTGCCAGCAGTTTATCGGCGGGTTACGAGCAGTACTTC,CASSLSAGYEQYF
TRBJ2-7,-,TRBD1,TRBV20-1,TGCAGTGCTAGAGGGGACAGGGGCCCCTACGAGCAGTACTTC,CSARGDRGPYEQYF
TRBJ2-7,few,TRBD1,TRBV20-1,TGCAGTGCTAGAGTGGTCGGACAGGGAATCTCCTACGAGCAGTACTTC,CSARVVGQGISYEQYF
TRBJ2-5,-,-,TRBV7-8,TGTGCCGACAGATCGGGGACCCGACCCCCCTACCAAGAGACCCAGTACTTC,CADRSGTRPPYQETQYF
TRBJ2-3,few,TRBD1,TRBV4-3,TGCGCCAGCAGCCATCCTCGACAGGGGGGCACAGATACGCAGTATTTT,CASSHPRQGGTDTQYF